The 29 T cell receptor beta chains below all came from one sample that was sequenced in a study of cytomegalovirus exposure and HLA in healthy donors. Amplification used 60 Vbeta primers and 13 Jbeta primers. The method was immunoSEQ multiplex PCR; TCRdb's version includes in-frame clones alone and lacks a portion of them. Among about 140,000 clones, about 80% were seen once, and the ten largest hold more than 0.9%. Material for sequencing was PBMCs. These receptors were taken from a male donor in good health and CMV-seropositive.

The V and J genes are TRBV7-2 and TRBJ1-1; D is perhaps TRBD1 (5 bases). Trimming shortened V by 1 base and J by 8 bases, and 11 bases separated the two germline ends. Germline lookup yields CDR1 SGHTA and CDR2 FQGNSA. The CDR3 totals 13 residues. DNA for the CDR3: TGTGCCAGCAGCTTAGTCCAGGGTTACGAAGCTTTCTTT. It encodes CASSLVQGYEAFF.

The sample holds one count of this clone. The chain has TRBV7-9 and TRBJ2-5; TRBD2 might be the D (7 bases). V lost 1 base to trimming and J lost 5 bases, with 14 bases between them. This CDR3 is built from 15 residues. Germline assignment: CDR1 SEHNR and CDR2 FQNEAQ (reference sequence). The CDR3 spells CASSLVWGGGETQYF. The CDR3 DNA reads TGTGCCAGCAGCTTAGTCTGGGGGGGCGGTGAGACCCAGTACTTC.

The gene calls are TRBV5-1 and TRBJ2-7; TRBD2 matches 12 bases. V gave up 5 bases and J gave up 0 bases; unmatched junction bases: 6. Per germline, CDR1 SGHRS and CDR2 YFSETQ. The CDR3 is 16 residues long. In DNA form, the CDR3 reads TGCGCCAGCAGAGAGACTAGCGGGGGCCTCTCCTACGAGCAGTACTTC. Its protein product is CASRETSGGLSYEQYF.

The chain links TRBV27 to TRBJ1-5, with TRBD1 matching over 7 bases. The CDR3 loop spans 14 amino acids. The J segment lost 4 bases and the V segment lost 1 base, leaving 1 base of the junction unmatched. CDR1 and CDR2 from the germline V gene are MNHEY and SMNVEV (reference sequence). The CDR3 DNA reads TGTGCCAGCAGTTTATTGACAGGGAATCAGCCCCAGCATTTT. Protein product: CASSLLTGNQPQHF.

This clone was counted between two and nine times. The chain couples TRBV4-1 to TRBJ1-1; a possible D gene is TRBD1 (6 bases). V was pared by 0 bases and J by 3 bases, with 14 bases between. The germline V gene encodes CDR1 MGHRA and CDR2 YSYEKL. The CDR3 is 16 amino acids. CDR3 nucleotides: TGCGCCAGCAGCCAAGATCCCGGAGGGGGGGACACTGAAGCTTTCTTT. As protein: CASSQDPGGGDTEAFF.

This chain joins TRBV6-6 and TRBJ1-6; D gene unclear. The CDR3 is 15 residues long. Trimming cost V 5 bases and J 10 bases, with 18 bases left between them. CDR1 and CDR2 from the germline V gene are MNHNY and SVGAGI (reference sequence). The CDR3 region has the DNA TGTGCCAGCAGTCCACCCCGGGAGGGCGGCTCACCCCTCCACTTT. Translated, it gives CASSPPREGGSPLHF.

The V and J genes are TRBV21-1 and TRBJ2-2; the table's D call, TRBD1, has no DNA check behind it. TRBV21-1 is flagged as a pseudogene. This CDR3 is 18 amino acids long. CDR3 in amino acids: CASSKEAGGLSNTGELFF. CDR3 bases: TGTGCCAGCAGCAAAGAAGCAGGGGGCCTGTCGAACACCGGGGAGCTGTTTTTT.

This clone was recorded once. The genes are TRBV29-1 and TRBJ1-2; 7 nucleotides line up with TRBD1. Per germline, CDR1 SQVTM and CDR2 ANQGSEA. Trimming removed 7 bases from V and 4 bases from J; junction bases left unmatched: 15. The CDR3 is 15 residues long. CDR3 loop: CSGRDREKGLYGYTF. CDR3 DNA sequence: TGCAGCGGCCGAGACAGGGAAAAGGGGCTCTATGGCTACACCTTC.

A word on this clone: Other DNA sequences from this sample encode an identical CDR3 as well. The genes are TRBV5-6 and TRBJ2-3; 10 bases line up with TRBD2. With V trimmed by 1 base and J by 4 bases, 3 bases remained unmatched. CDR1 is SGHDT, CDR2 YYEEEE, per germline. This CDR3 has 15 residues. The CDR3 sequence: CASSLPSGGADTQYF. CDR3 bases: TGTGCCAGCAGCTTGCCTAGCGGGGGTGCAGATACGCAGTATTTT.

CDR3 sequence: CASSPLAGGTGEQYF. DNA for the CDR3: TGTGCCAGCTCACCGTTAGCGGGAGGGACAGGGGAGCAGTACTTC. V and J are TRBV18 and TRBJ2-7, with 11 nucleotides matching TRBD2. This CDR3 has 15 residues. Germline lookup yields CDR1 KGHSH and CDR2 LQKENI. V trimming: 3 bases; J trimming: 7 bases; junction bases outside the gene matches: 8. The variable domain in full, completed from reference TRBV18 and TRBJ2-7, reads NAGVMQNPRHLVRRRGQEARLRCSPMKGHSHVYWYRQLPEEGLKFMVYLQKENIIDESGMPKERFSAEFPKEGPSILRIQQVVRGDSAAYFCASSPLAGGTGEQYFGPGTRLTVT.

This clone was observed once. V usage is TRBV6-1 and J usage is TRBJ2-7; 9 bases are a match to TRBD1. CDR1 MNHNS and CDR2 SASEGT come from the germline V gene. The V gene end was trimmed by 7 bases and the J gene end by 5 bases; junction bases not matched to a gene: 15. The CDR3 has 16 residues. DNA of the CDR3: TGTGCCAGCAATGACGCATCCGGGACAGGGCCCCACGAGCAGTACTTC. It codes for CASNDASGTGPHEQYF.

V usage is TRBV4-2 and J usage is TRBJ2-7, with TRBD2 matching 12 bases. This CDR3 has 19 amino acids. V lost 0 bases and J lost 4; bases outside the gene matches: 13. In germline, CDR1 is LGHNA, CDR2 YNFKEQ. The CDR3 loop reads CASSQELGLAGGPGYEQYF. The CDR3 DNA reads TGTGCCAGCAGCCAAGAATTAGGTCTAGCGGGAGGGCCTGGATACGAGCAGTACTTC.

This sequence joins TRBV9 and TRBJ2-2, with D tentatively TRBD1 (6 bases). The CDR3 is 15 amino acids. Looked up from germline, CDR1 is SGDLS and CDR2 is YYNGEE. V was shortened by 3 bases and J by 6 bases, with 15 bases between the two germline ends. Here the CDR3 reads CASSGYREESGELFF. The CDR3 DNA follows: TGTGCCAGCAGCGGGTACAGGGAAGAGTCCGGGGAGCTGTTTTTT.

CDR3 sequence: CASSPQNSPLHF. The CDR3 DNA sequence: TGTGCCAGCAGCCCACAGAATTCACCCCTCCACTTT. This sequence joins TRBV27 and TRBJ1-6; D unresolved. The V gene's germline CDR1 is MNHEY and CDR2 SMNVEV (reference sequence). With 6 bases removed from V and 7 bases from J, the gap between germline ends came to 7 bases. This CDR3 region has 12 residues.

V is TRBV5-1 and J is TRBJ1-1; D gene uncertain. CDR3 length: 12 amino acids. Deletions cut 7 bases from V and 3 bases from J, with 10 bases between. From germline, CDR1 is SGHRS and CDR2 YFSETQ. CDR3 protein: CASSVPDTEAFF. The CDR3 bases are TGCGCCAGCTCCGTTCCGGACACTGAAGCTTTCTTT.

The J gene is TRBJ2-5, the V gene TRBV5-4, with D perhaps TRBD1 (5 bases). V was trimmed by 0 bases and J by 5 bases, leaving 11 bases between them. Looked up from germline, CDR1 is SGHNT and CDR2 is YYREEE (reference sequence). The CDR3 has 14 residues. The chain's CDR3 is CASSLARQGETQYF. Here the CDR3 DNA reads TGTGCCAGCAGCTTGGCCCGGCAGGGTGAGACCCAGTACTTC.

This clone was observed a single time. The chain uses TRBV7-8 and TRBJ1-1; weak D call: TRBD1 (5 bases). V was clipped by 5 bases and J by 5 bases, with 18 bases between them. CDR3 length: 15 amino acids. The germline gives CDR1 SGHVS, CDR2 FQNEAQ. The CDR3 here is CASSITSSGRTEAFF. CDR3 DNA: TGTGCCAGCAGCATAACATCTTCAGGGAGGACTGAAGCTTTCTTT.

V usage is TRBV18 and J usage is TRBJ1-5; possible D gene TRBD1, 6 bases. V gave up 2 bases and J gave up 2 bases, with 16 bases separating them. CDR1 and CDR2 from the germline V gene are KGHSH and LQKENI. The CDR3 has 17 amino acids. CDR3 sequence (DNA): TGTGCCAGCTCACCAAATATACAGGGCGAGGGCAATCAGCCCCAGCATTTT. This sequence encodes CASSPNIQGEGNQPQHF.

This clone has a handful of counts. This rearrangement joins TRBV7-3 to TRBJ2-5; weak D call: TRBD1 (6 bases). Trimming pared 5 bases from V and 4 bases from J, leaving 14 bases between. The CDR3 is made up of 14 amino acids. Germline values: CDR1 SGHTA, CDR2 FQGTGA. CDR3 nucleotide sequence: TGTGCCAGCAGCCAAACAGGGAGCCGAGAGACCCAGTACTTC. The encoded protein is CASSQTGSRETQYF.

The CDR3 DNA is TGTGCCAGTAGTGAGTTTTTGGCAGGGATGAGTAACACTGAAGCTTTCTTT. It specifies CASSEFLAGMSNTEAFF. The gene calls are TRBV19 and TRBJ1-1, with D perhaps matching TRBD1 (5 bases). Germline V gene data show CDR1 as LNHDA and CDR2 as SQIVND (reference sequence). V gave up 5 bases and J gave up 2 bases, with 21 bases separating them. This CDR3 contains 17 residues.

This clone was recorded once. J is TRBJ2-7 and V is TRBV13; weak D call: TRBD1 (5 bases). V was cut by 4 bases and J by 9 bases, with 13 bases left in between. Germline CDR1 and CDR2: PRHDT and FYEKMQ (reference sequence). The CDR3 has 12 residues. The CDR3 here is CASSSSGILQYF. The CDR3 coding sequence is TGTGCCAGCAGCTCATCAGGGATCCTGCAGTACTTC.

The chain has TRBV7-2 and TRBJ1-2; 8 nucleotides match TRBD1. V shed 1 base, J shed 7 bases, and the junction held 8 bases outside the gene matches. There are 15 residues in the CDR3. Germline values: CDR1 SGHTA, CDR2 FQGNSA. CDR3: CASSLVWQGAGGYTF. As DNA, the CDR3 is TGTGCCAGCAGCTTAGTATGGCAGGGGGCTGGTGGCTACACCTTC.

This rearrangement joins TRBV7-3 to TRBJ2-2; possibly TRBD1 for D (5 bases). Looked up from germline, CDR1 is SGHTA and CDR2 is FQGTGA. With 1 base removed from V and 3 bases from J, the gap between germline ends came to 21 bases. There are 19 residues in the CDR3. The CDR3 region is CASSLRGSQGWYDTGELFF. CDR3 sequence (DNA): TGTGCCAGCAGCTTAAGGGGTAGCCAGGGCTGGTACGACACCGGGGAGCTGTTTTTT.

The chain carries TRBV9 and TRBJ2-1; 9 nucleotides match TRBD2. This CDR3 spans 18 amino acids. Germline values: CDR1 SGDLS, CDR2 YYNGEE. The J segment lost 2 bases and the V segment lost 4 bases, leaving 13 bases of the junction unmatched. Here the CDR3 DNA reads TGTGCCAGCAGCAGAGCGGGGGGTATAGTTGGGACCTACAATGAGCAGTTCTTC. It yields the protein CASSRAGGIVGTYNEQFF.

V is TRBV7-8 and J is TRBJ1-1, with 9 bases that match TRBD1. This CDR3 is 14 amino acids long. Germline V gene lookup returns CDR1 SGHVS and CDR2 FQNEAQ. Trimming took 3 bases from V and 1 from J; bases not matched to a gene: 0. CDR3: CASSLDRGNTEAFF. In nucleotides, the CDR3 is TGTGCCAGCAGCTTGGACAGGGGGAACACTGAAGCTTTCTTT. Drawing the rest from reference TRBV7-8 and TRBJ1-1, the complete variable domain is GAGVSQSPRYKVAKRGQDVALRCDPISGHVSLFWYQQALGQGPEFLTYFQNEAQLDKSGLPSDRFFAERPEGSVSTLKIQRTQQEDSAVYLCASSLDRGNTEAFFGQGTRLTVV.

This clone appeared a few times. The CDR3 loop is CASSYAWDSSYEQYF. The CDR3 DNA is TGTGCCAGCAGTTACGCCTGGGACTCCTCCTACGAGCAGTACTTC. The chain is built from TRBV6-5 and TRBJ2-7; D is possibly TRBD2 (6 bases). Trimming removed 2 bases at V and 0 bases at J, with 11 bases between. Per the germline V gene, CDR1 is MNHEY and CDR2 is SVGAGI. The CDR3 length is 15 residues.

This chain connects TRBV7-2 to TRBJ2-2, with D possibly being TRBD2 (6 bases). Trimming stripped 7 bases from V and 0 bases from J, with 18 bases between. Looked up from germline, CDR1 is SGHTA and CDR2 is FQGNSA. This CDR3 has 17 residues. The CDR3 protein is CASTLNRGTANTGELFF. In nucleotides, the CDR3 is TGTGCCAGCACTCTCAACCGCGGGACGGCGAACACCGGGGAGCTGTTTTTT.

V and J are TRBV28 and TRBJ1-2, with D hard to call. V was pared by 10 bases and J by 7 bases, with 19 bases between. The CDR3 spans 13 residues. The germline V gene has CDR1 MDHEN and CDR2 SYDVKM. The chain's CDR3 is CATRLGRERGYTF. CDR3 DNA: TGTGCCACCAGGTTAGGGCGGGAACGTGGCTACACCTTC.

The V call is TRBV11-3, the J call TRBJ2-1, with TRBD2 matching over 14 bases. Germline CDR1 reads SGHNT; CDR2 reads YENEEA. The CDR3 loop spans 18 amino acids. Trimming took 5 bases from V and 0 from J; bases not matched to a gene: 6. This CDR3 is CASSGPGTSGSSYNEQFF. CDR3 in DNA: TGTGCCAGCAGCGGCCCCGGGACTAGCGGGAGCTCCTACAATGAGCAGTTCTTC.